This T cell receptor beta chain was observed in a study of graft-versus-host responses after intestinal transplantation. Study summary: Induction with anti-thymocyte globulin, then tacrolimus and steroids for roughly 3 years, was given to all recipients.

The CDR3 is made up of 13 amino acids. V was cut by 1 base and J by 4 bases, with 7 bases left in between. Looked up from germline, CDR1 is SGHRS and CDR2 is YFSETQ. Method: immunoSEQ multiplex PCR; TCRdb's copy keeps in-frame clones and lacks some. The sample includes around 100,000 clones, about 92% seen only once; the top ten take 0.2% to 0.25%. To note about this clone: Its antigen is undetermined.

Study conclusions and caveats: Ileal or blood samples showed some GvH clones first, and such clones were also found in recipient marrow. There was an association between peak levels of circulating GvH clones and early post-transplant HvG declines.

The source of this sequence is a human donor who was the organ donor for an intestinal transplant. The sequenced sample was unstimulated CD4+ T cells sorted from spleen or lymph node cells, obtained before transplant. V usage is TRBV5-1 and J usage is TRBJ2-3, with D uncertain. The CDR3 bases are TGCGCCAGCAGCTTGAGTGGGGCAGATACGCAGTATTTT. It translates to CASSLSGADTQYF.